This entry lists 12 T cell receptor beta chains sequenced from one sample in a study of blood T cell repertoires in COVID-19. Repertoires were generated with immunoSEQ multiplex PCR, while TCRdb's copy carries only in-frame clones and drops some. The sample holds about 170,000 clones, about 89% seen once. What was sequenced was PBMCs or T cells enriched from blood (not recorded which). The source is a woman in her late teens or twenties who had recovered from COVID-19.

The rearrangement uses TRBV10-2 and TRBJ1-1, with D tentatively TRBD1 (5 bases). V was clipped by 4 bases and J by 3 bases, with 15 bases between them. This CDR3 contains 15 residues. Germline V gene data show CDR1 as WSHSY and CDR2 as SAAADI. The CDR3 here is CASSGGVGFDTEAFF. CDR3 in DNA: TGCGCCAGCAGTGGGGGGGTTGGGTTTGACACTGAAGCTTTCTTT.

The V call is TRBV15, the J call TRBJ2-7; 7 bases fit TRBD2. This CDR3 has 15 residues. V was clipped by 1 base and J by 3 bases; unmatched bases: 6. Germline V lookup: CDR1 LNHNV, CDR2 YYDKDF (reference sequence). The CDR3 DNA reads TGTGCCACCAGCAGAGGTACTAGCGTCAACTACGAGCAGTACTTC. It translates to CATSRGTSVNYEQYF.

In its sample, this clone was seen once. The chain links TRBV28 to TRBJ1-5; maybe TRBD1 (5 bases). The length of the CDR3 is 14 residues. Germline V gives CDR1 MDHEN, CDR2 SYDVKM. Deletions cut 4 bases from V and 1 base from J, with 8 bases between. The CDR3 bases are TGTGCCAGCAGTTGGGGGGGAAGCAATCAGCCCCAGCATTTT. Amino acids: CASSWGGSNQPQHF.

The chain links TRBV19 to TRBJ1-3; D gene ambiguous. The CDR3 is 11 amino acids. Trimming cost V 11 bases and J 4 bases, with 9 bases left between them. CDR1 and CDR2 from the germline V gene are LNHDA and SQIVND (reference sequence). The CDR3 is CAFQEGNTIYF. As DNA, the CDR3 is TGTGCCTTCCAAGAGGGAAACACCATATATTTT.

The chain employs TRBV9 and TRBJ2-1; D is perhaps TRBD2 (6 bases). This CDR3 contains 15 residues. V lost 4 bases, J lost 9 bases, and 20 bases lay in between. Germline CDR1 and CDR2: SGDLS and YYNGEE. As DNA, the CDR3 is TGTGCCAGCAGCAACGTGGCCGGGGGTCTAGGTGAGCAGTTCTTC. This codes for CASSNVAGGLGEQFF. Supplemented by reference TRBV9 and TRBJ2-1, the full variable domain reads DSGVTQTPKHLITATGQRVTLRCSPRSGDLSVYWYQQSLDQGLQFLIQYYNGEERAKGNILERFSAQQFPDLHSELNLSSLELGDSALYFCASSNVAGGLGEQFFGPGTRLTVL.

The rearrangement links TRBV7-2 to TRBJ2-1; 7 bases agree with TRBD2. The CDR3 contains 16 residues. Germline V gene data show CDR1 as SGHTA and CDR2 as FQGNSA. Trimming at V came to 5 bases and at J to 6 bases, leaving 13 bases not matched to a gene. As DNA, the CDR3 is TGTGCCAGCAGCCCAAAAAGCGGGATCATGGGCAATGAGCAGTTCTTC. It is translated as CASSPKSGIMGNEQFF. Together with reference TRBV7-2 and TRBJ2-1, the CDR3 gives the full variable domain: GAGVSQSPSNKVTEKGKDVELRCDPISGHTALYWYRQSLGQGLEFLIYFQGNSAPDKSGLPSDRFSAERTGGSVSTLTIQRTQQEDSAVYLCASSPKSGIMGNEQFFGPGTRLTVL.

The sample holds a few counts of this clone. The chain joins TRBV27 to TRBJ2-7; tentative D call: TRBD1 (6 bases). Germline V CDR1 and CDR2: MNHEY, SMNVEV (reference sequence). V lost 3 bases to trimming and J lost 3 bases, with 12 bases between them. This CDR3 spans 14 amino acids. CDR3 sequence: CASSLDRSGYEQYF. CDR3 coding DNA: TGTGCCAGCAGTTTGGACAGATCGGGCTACGAGCAGTACTTC.

V gene TRBV9 combines with J gene TRBJ2-1, with 11 bases matching TRBD2. CDR3 size: 18 residues. Losses at the gene ends were 0 bases for V and 4 bases for J; bases not matched to a gene: 9. The germline gives CDR1 SGDLS, CDR2 YYNGEE. The CDR3 DNA is TGTGCCAGCAGCGTAGTGGGGGGCGGGACTAGCGGATACAATGAGCAGTTCTTC. This encodes CASSVVGGGTSGYNEQFF.

As DNA, the CDR3 is TGTGCCAGCAGCCGAGGACAGGGGGTTTACGAGCAGTACTTC. Translation: CASSRGQGVYEQYF. The V call is TRBV7-9, the J call TRBJ2-7, with TRBD1 identical over 10 bases. The germline V gene has CDR1 SEHNR and CDR2 FQNEAQ (reference sequence). V shed 5 bases and J 4 bases; nucleotides not matched to a gene: 5. The CDR3 totals 14 residues.

This clone has only one observation. In nucleotides, the CDR3 is TGTGCCAGCAGCTTTGGCGGGGCCAACGTCCTGACTTTC. Its translation: CASSFGGANVLTF. This chain links TRBV5-4 with TRBJ2-6; no reliable D call. The V gene's germline CDR1 is SGHNT and CDR2 YYREEE (reference sequence). The V and J ends lost 2 bases and 4 bases respectively, with 4 bases between them. The CDR3 runs to 13 residues.

CDR3 protein: CASSFLTSGINTGELFF. The CDR3, as DNA: TGCGCCAGCAGCTTCTTGACTAGCGGGATAAACACCGGGGAGCTGTTTTTT. The chain combines TRBV5-1 with TRBJ2-2, with 11 bases fitting TRBD2. Trimming took 2 bases from V and 2 from J; bases not matched to a gene: 5. Germline CDR1 is SGHRS and CDR2 is YFSETQ. The CDR3 covers 17 residues.

The CDR3 protein is CASSSANTGELFF. The CDR3 DNA follows: TGTGCCAGCAGCTCCGCGAACACCGGGGAGCTGTTTTTT. The chain recombines TRBV7-3 with TRBJ2-2; D gene ambiguous. This CDR3 contains 13 residues. The ends were cut back, 4 bases at V and 0 bases at J, with 3 bases in the middle. The germline CDR1 and CDR2 sequences are SGHTA and FQGTGA.